The present entry profiles one T cell receptor (beta chain) with its context. The antigen remains undetermined. This specimen comes from a study of graft-versus-host responses after intestinal transplantation. Study results and limitations: The highest levels of circulating GvH clones went along with early declines in HvG clones after transplant.

V was clipped by 7 bases and J by 4 bases, with 23 bases between them. This CDR3 spans 16 amino acids. The germline V gene encodes CDR1 SGHNT and CDR2 YYREEE (reference sequence). The method was immunoSEQ multiplex PCR; TCRdb's version includes in-frame clones alone and lacks a portion of them. The sample lists approximately 70,000 clones, approximately 84% occurring once. The specimen comprised unstimulated CD4+ T cells sorted from spleen or lymph node cells, sampled before transplant. The receptor was derived from a human donor who was the organ donor for an intestinal transplant. J is TRBJ1-2 and V is TRBV5-4; D is unresolved. The CDR3 region is CASHLTLPGKTYGYTF. CDR3 sequence (DNA): TGTGCCAGCCATCTGACCTTACCAGGAAAGACCTATGGCTACACCTTC. Complete variable domain (other parts from reference TRBV5-4 and TRBJ1-2): ETGVTQSPTHLIKTRGQQVTLRCSSQSGHNTVSWYQQALGQGPQFIFQYYREEENGRGNFPPRFSGLQFPNYSSELNVNALELDDSALYLCASHLTLPGKTYGYTFGSGTRLTVV.